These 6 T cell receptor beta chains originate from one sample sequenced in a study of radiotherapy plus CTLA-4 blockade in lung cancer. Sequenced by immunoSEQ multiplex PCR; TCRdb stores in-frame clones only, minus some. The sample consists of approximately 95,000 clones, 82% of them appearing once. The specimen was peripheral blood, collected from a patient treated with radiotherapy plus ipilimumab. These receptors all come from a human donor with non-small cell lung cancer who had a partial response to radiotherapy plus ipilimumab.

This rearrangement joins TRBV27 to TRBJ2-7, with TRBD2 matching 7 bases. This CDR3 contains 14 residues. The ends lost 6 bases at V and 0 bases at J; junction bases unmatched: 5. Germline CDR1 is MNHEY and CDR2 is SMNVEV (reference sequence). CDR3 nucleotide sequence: TGTGCCAGCAGGTCTAGCGGATTCTCCTACGAGCAGTACTTC. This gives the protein CASRSSGFSYEQYF.

CDR3 DNA: TGTGCCAGCAGCCTAGGACTAGCGGGGATAGTCACCGGGGAGCTGTTTTTT. Translated: CASSLGLAGIVTGELFF. The J gene is TRBJ2-2, the V gene TRBV7-2; 12 nucleotides agree with TRBD2. Germline CDR1 is SGHTA and CDR2 is FQGNSA. J gave up 4 bases and V 5 bases, and 8 bases lay outside the gene matches. The length of the CDR3 is 17 residues.

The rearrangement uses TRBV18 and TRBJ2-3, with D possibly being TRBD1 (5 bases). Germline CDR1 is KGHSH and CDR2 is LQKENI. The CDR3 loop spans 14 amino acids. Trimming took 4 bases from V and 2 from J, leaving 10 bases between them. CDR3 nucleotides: TGTGCCAGCTCACTATTACAGGACACAGATACGCAGTATTTT. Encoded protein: CASSLLQDTDTQYF.

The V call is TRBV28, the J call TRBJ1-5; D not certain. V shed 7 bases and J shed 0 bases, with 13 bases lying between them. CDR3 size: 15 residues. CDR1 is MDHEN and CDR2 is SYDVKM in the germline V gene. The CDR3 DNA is TGTGCCAGCACCCTCGACGGGAGTAGCAATCAGCCCCAGCATTTT. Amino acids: CASTLDGSSNQPQHF. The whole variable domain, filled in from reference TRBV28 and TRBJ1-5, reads DVKVTQSSRYLVKRTGEKVFLECVQDMDHENMFWYRQDPGLGLRLIYFSYDVKMKEKGDIPEGYSVSREKKERFSLILESASTNQTSMYLCASTLDGSSNQPQHFGDGTRLSIL.

CDR3 nucleotide sequence: TGTGCCAGCAGCCAGAACGGACAAGAGCCCCAGCATTTT. This sequence encodes CASSQNGQEPQHF. The genes are TRBV14 and TRBJ1-5; TRBD1 might be the D (5 bases). The CDR3 is 13 amino acids. Germline assignment: CDR1 SGHDN and CDR2 FVKESK. Trimming cost V 3 bases and J 8 bases, with 11 bases left between them.

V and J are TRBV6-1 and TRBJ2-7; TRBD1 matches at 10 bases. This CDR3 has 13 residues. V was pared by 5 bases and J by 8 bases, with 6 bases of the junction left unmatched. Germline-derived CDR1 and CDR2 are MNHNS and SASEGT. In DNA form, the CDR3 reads TGTGCCAGCAGTTCCCGGGACAGGGGCCAGCAGTACTTC. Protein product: CASSSRDRGQQYF.